This T cell receptor beta chain emerged from a study of cytomegalovirus exposure and HLA in healthy donors. The CDR3 loop spans 13 amino acids. The V segment lost 9 bases and the J segment 5 bases; nucleotides outside the gene matches: 10. CDR1 is LNHDA, CDR2 SQIVND, per germline (reference sequence). Primers for the PCR totalled 60 Vbeta and 13 Jbeta. The data were produced by immunoSEQ multiplex PCR, yet TCRdb's version contains in-frame clones alone and is incomplete. The sample consists of under 200,000 clones, around 68% of them appearing once. Material: PBMCs. The rearrangement uses TRBV19 and TRBJ2-7; 7 positions match TRBD1. The TCR comes from a girl between 5 and 17 years old in good health and CMV-seronegative. In nucleotides, the CDR3 is TGTGCCAGCTCTACAGGGGACGTTGACGAGCAGTACTTC. Encoded protein: CASSTGDVDEQYF. Combining the CDR3 with reference TRBV19 and TRBJ2-7 gives the whole variable domain DGGITQSPKYLFRKEGQNVTLSCEQNLNHDAMYWYRQDPGQGLRLIYYSQIVNDFQKGDIAEGYSVSREKKESFPLTVTSAQKNPTAFYLCASSTGDVDEQYFGPGTRLTVT.